One TCR beta chain is described in this entry. Its antigen is not known. These data belong to a study of T cells in tumors after PD-1 blockade. Across the study: Excluded were patients with checkpoint blockade, immunosuppressants, or radiotherapy or other anti-cancer therapy within 4 weeks. Patients received pembrolizumab 200 mg every 3 weeks or cemiplimab 350 mg every 2 weeks.

TCRdb's table, derived via immunoSEQ multiplex PCR, lists solely in-frame clones and lacks some. Among approximately 12,000 clones listed, roughly three fifths were seen once. The CDR3 contains 13 residues. Germline V CDR1 and CDR2: MNHEY, SMNVEV (reference sequence). V lost 3 bases and J 3 bases, leaving 3 bases between the germline ends. Study-wide results and caveats: Blood contained about two fifths of the tumor's TCR clonotypes. Two pre-treatment samples showed no clonal replacement between them.

The chain links TRBV27 to TRBJ1-6, with D hard to call. This TCR was sampled from a human donor with basal cell carcinoma. This specimen consisted of tumor tissue, obtained before anti-PD-1 treatment. CDR3 DNA: TGTGCCAGCAGTTTGTACTATAATTCACCCCTCCACTTT. It translates to CASSLYYNSPLHF.